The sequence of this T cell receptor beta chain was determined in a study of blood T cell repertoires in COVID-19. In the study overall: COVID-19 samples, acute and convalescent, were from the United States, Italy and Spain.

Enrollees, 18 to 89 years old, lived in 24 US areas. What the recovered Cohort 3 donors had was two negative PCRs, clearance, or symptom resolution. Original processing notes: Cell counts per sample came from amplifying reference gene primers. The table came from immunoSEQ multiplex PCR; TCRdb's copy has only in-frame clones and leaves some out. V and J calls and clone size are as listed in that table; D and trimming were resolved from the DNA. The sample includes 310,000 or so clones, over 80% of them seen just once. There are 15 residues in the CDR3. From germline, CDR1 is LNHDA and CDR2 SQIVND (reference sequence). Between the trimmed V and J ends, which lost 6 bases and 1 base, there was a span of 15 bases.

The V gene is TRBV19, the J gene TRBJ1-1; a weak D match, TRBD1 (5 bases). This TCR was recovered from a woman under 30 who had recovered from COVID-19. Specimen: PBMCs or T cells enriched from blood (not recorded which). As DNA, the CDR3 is TGTGCCAGTAGCCTCAGTGGTACAGGGAACACTGAAGCTTTCTTT. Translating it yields CASSLSGTGNTEAFF. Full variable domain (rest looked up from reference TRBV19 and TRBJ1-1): DGGITQSPKYLFRKEGQNVTLSCEQNLNHDAMYWYRQDPGQGLRLIYYSQIVNDFQKGDIAEGYSVSREKKESFPLTVTSAQKNPTAFYLCASSLSGTGNTEAFFGQGTRLTVV.